Following are 29 T cell receptor beta chains from one sample sequenced in a study of blood T cell repertoires in COVID-19 (dated by TCRdb to 2020 to 2021). The library relied on the immunoSEQ multiplex PCR assay. TCRdb obtained this table from immuneACCESS and retained in-frame rearrangements with V and J assigned. These tables miss some clones; where compared with another copy, unresolved V genes account for less than half of the shortfall, and the remainder is unexplained. Recorded for this sample are some 250,000 clones; about 89% of them occurred a single time. The ten largest clones take up more than 1% of the sample. Sequencing was done on a sample of PBMCs or T cells enriched from blood (not recorded which). The receptor set was obtained from a human donor in a cohort exposed to, infected with or recovered from COVID-19 (not recorded which). The donor label of this sample is uncertain.

V is TRBV7-3 and J is TRBJ1-2; TRBD1 aligns across 7 bases. Germline assignment: CDR1 SGHTA and CDR2 FQGTGA. The CDR3 is 14 amino acids. The V and J ends lost 5 bases and 2 bases, in that order; junction bases with no gene match: 5. The DNA of the CDR3 is TGTGCCAGCAGCCCTACGACAGGGAACTATGGCTACACCTTC. This translates into CASSPTTGNYGYTF. The variable domain in full, completed from reference TRBV7-3 and TRBJ1-2, reads GAGVSQTPSNKVTEKGKYVELRCDPISGHTALYWYRQSLGQGPEFLIYFQGTGAADDSGLPNDRFFAVRPEGSVSTLKIQRTERGDSAVYLCASSPTTGNYGYTFGSGTRLTVV.

The V call is TRBV30, the J call TRBJ1-6; 9 bases align to TRBD1. In germline, CDR1 is GTSNPN, CDR2 SVGIG (reference sequence). There are 13 residues in the CDR3. The V gene end was trimmed by 7 bases and the J gene end by 6 bases; junction bases not matched to a gene: 4. The CDR3 sequence: CAYQGQGNSPLHF. As DNA, the CDR3 is TGTGCCTATCAGGGACAGGGTAATTCACCCCTCCACTTT.

V gene TRBV5-6 combines with J gene TRBJ2-7; D unresolved. The CDR3 contains 13 residues. Germline assignment: CDR1 SGHDT and CDR2 YYEEEE. V lost 2 bases to trimming and J lost 5 bases, with 11 bases between them. CDR3 sequence: CASSFHPRDEQYF. In nucleotides, the CDR3 is TGTGCCAGCAGCTTCCATCCAAGAGACGAGCAGTACTTC.

The chain couples TRBV19 to TRBJ1-2, with TRBD1 as a possible D gene (5 bases). From germline, CDR1 is LNHDA and CDR2 SQIVND (reference sequence). The CDR3 extends over 15 amino acids. The V and J ends lost 5 bases and 1 base respectively, with 14 bases between them. CDR3 in DNA: TGTGCCAGTAGTCCCAAACCGGGGGTTAACTATGGCTACACCTTC. Translated, it gives CASSPKPGVNYGYTF. The full variable domain, rest sourced from reference TRBV19 and TRBJ1-2, is DGGITQSPKYLFRKEGQNVTLSCEQNLNHDAMYWYRQDPGQGLRLIYYSQIVNDFQKGDIAEGYSVSREKKESFPLTVTSAQKNPTAFYLCASSPKPGVNYGYTFGSGTRLTVV.

This chain uses TRBV2 with TRBJ2-2; D might be TRBD2 (5 bases). The CDR3 runs 14 residues. CDR1 is SNHLY, CDR2 FYNNEI, per germline. CDR3 nucleotides: TGTGCTTCACGGAGGAACTTAAACACCGGGGAGCTGTTTTTT. It specifies CASRRNLNTGELFF.

The rearrangement links TRBV4-1 to TRBJ1-5; D is perhaps TRBD1 (6 bases). Per the germline V gene, CDR1 is MGHRA and CDR2 is YSYEKL. V was trimmed by 2 bases and J by 7 bases, leaving 12 bases between them. There are 14 residues in the CDR3. The CDR3 DNA reads TGCGCCAGCAGCCAACCAGGGGTTGGGCAGCCCCAGCATTTT. This encodes CASSQPGVGQPQHF.

The chain combines TRBV5-4 with TRBJ1-2; maybe TRBD1 (6 bases). This CDR3 spans 14 amino acids. V lost 0 bases and J 2 bases, leaving 8 bases between the germline ends. From germline, CDR1 is SGHNT and CDR2 YYREEE (reference sequence). As DNA, the CDR3 is TGTGCCAGCAGCTTGGGGCAGGGGAACTATGGCTACACCTTC. Protein product: CASSLGQGNYGYTF.

The chain links TRBV10-1 to TRBJ2-2, with 15 bases that match TRBD2. CDR1 and CDR2 (germline): WNHNN, SYGVQD (reference sequence). Trimming at V came to 10 bases and at J to 5 bases, leaving 11 bases not matched to a gene. This CDR3 has 17 residues. CDR3 protein: CAKYPGLAGGLTGELFF. The DNA for the CDR3 is TGCGCCAAATACCCCGGACTAGCGGGGGGGTTAACCGGGGAGCTGTTTTTT.

The genes are TRBV14 and TRBJ2-7; D unclear. The germline gives CDR1 SGHDN, CDR2 FVKESK. The CDR3 contains 13 residues. V was pared by 0 bases and J by 3 bases, with 6 bases between. CDR3 loop: CASSQDLFYEQYF. CDR3 nucleotide sequence: TGTGCCAGCAGCCAAGATCTTTTCTACGAGCAGTACTTC.

The genes are TRBV2 and TRBJ1-5; 9 positions agree with TRBD1. The V gene end was trimmed by 6 bases and the J gene end by 4 bases; junction bases not matched to a gene: 4. Germline V gene data show CDR1 as SNHLY and CDR2 as FYNNEI. This CDR3 comprises 14 residues. CDR3 amino acids: CASRVDRGNQPQHF. The CDR3 region has the DNA TGTGCCAGCAGGGTCGACAGGGGGAATCAGCCCCAGCATTTT.

V gene TRBV27 combines with J gene TRBJ2-7, with D possibly TRBD2 on 6 matching bases. Germline V gene lookup returns CDR1 MNHEY and CDR2 SMNVEV (reference sequence). CDR3 length: 14 amino acids. The ends were cut back, 4 bases at V and 3 bases at J, with 13 bases in the middle. For the CDR3, the DNA is TGTGCCAGCAGTTCCCGGGAGAGGGGCTACGAGCAGTACTTC. It yields the protein CASSSRERGYEQYF.

This clone has a single count. Other DNA sequences in the same sample also yield this CDR3. This chain uses TRBV18 with TRBJ2-1, with D perhaps matching TRBD1 (6 bases). The CDR3 contains 15 residues. Germline values: CDR1 KGHSH, CDR2 LQKENI. The V and J ends lost 1 base and 0 bases respectively, with 7 bases between them. CDR3 sequence reads: CASSPQDSSYNEQFF. The CDR3 DNA reads as TGTGCCAGCTCACCACAGGACAGCTCCTACAATGAGCAGTTCTTC.

This clone was seen a few times. This chain uses TRBV29-1 with TRBJ2-2; D is possibly TRBD1 (6 bases). This CDR3 contains 14 residues. The germline V gene encodes CDR1 SQVTM and CDR2 ANQGSEA. Trimming took off 7 bases at V and 4 bases at J, with 16 bases between the two ends. CDR3 nucleotide sequence: TGCAGCGCCGGGACAAGACAGCTCACCGGGGAGCTGTTTTTT. The encoded protein is CSAGTRQLTGELFF.

This chain joins TRBV20-1 and TRBJ2-3, with D uncertain. V dropped 3 bases and J dropped 10 bases, with 11 bases sitting between them. The CDR3 extends over 11 amino acids. The germline V gene encodes CDR1 DFQATT and CDR2 SNEGSKA (reference sequence). CDR3 nucleotide sequence: TGCAGTGCTAGGATAGTTTCGGCGCAGTATTTT. Translating it yields CSARIVSAQYF.

This clone showed up just a few times. The J gene is TRBJ1-5, the V gene TRBV7-9; 7 positions agree with TRBD1. This CDR3 comprises 17 residues. Germline CDR1 SEHNR, CDR2 FQNEAQ (reference sequence). The J segment lost 3 bases and the V segment lost 0 bases, leaving 8 bases of the junction unmatched. CDR3 coding DNA: TGTGCCAGCAGCTTAGCGACAGGGTGGAAGAACAATCAGCCCCAGCATTTT. It translates to CASSLATGWKNNQPQHF.

This sequence joins TRBV9 and TRBJ1-2; 7 bases are shared with TRBD1. The trim removed 3 bases at V and 5 bases at J, leaving 4 bases unmatched. The CDR3 has 13 residues. Germline V gene sequence: CDR1 SGDLS, CDR2 YYNGEE. This CDR3 reads CASSADRVYGYTF. CDR3 nucleotides: TGTGCCAGCAGCGCCGACAGGGTGTATGGCTACACCTTC. The variable domain in full, completed from reference TRBV9 and TRBJ1-2, reads DSGVTQTPKHLITATGQRVTLRCSPRSGDLSVYWYQQSLDQGLQFLIQYYNGEERAKGNILERFSAQQFPDLHSELNLSSLELGDSALYFCASSADRVYGYTFGSGTRLTVV.

The genes are TRBV11-2 and TRBJ2-3, with 8 bases identical to TRBD1. CDR3 length: 16 residues. With 5 bases clipped from V and 1 base from J, the junction kept 8 bases outside the gene matches. CDR1 SGHAT and CDR2 FQNNGV come from the germline V gene. CDR3 DNA sequence: TGTGCCAGCAGCCCCCCCCGGGGACAGGGCACAGATACGCAGTATTTT. Protein product: CASSPPRGQGTDTQYF.

The V and J genes are TRBV19 and TRBJ1-1; D is uncertain. This CDR3 contains 17 residues. The ends were cut back, 6 bases at V and 3 bases at J, with 23 bases in the middle. Per the germline V gene, CDR1 is LNHDA and CDR2 is SQIVND (reference sequence). The CDR3 DNA follows: TGTGCCAGTAGCACCAATTTGGGCCGCCGAACGGACACTGAAGCTTTCTTT. It encodes CASSTNLGRRTDTEAFF.

The sample holds a few counts of this clone. The rearrangement links TRBV18 to TRBJ2-7, with D possibly being TRBD1 (6 bases). V was cut by 0 bases and J by 9 bases, with 12 bases left in between. The CDR3 loop spans 13 amino acids. Germline V gives CDR1 KGHSH, CDR2 LQKENI. The chain's CDR3 is CASSPPGQTTQYF. The CDR3 DNA reads as TGTGCCAGCTCACCACCAGGACAGACCACGCAGTACTTC.

The V gene is TRBV28, the J gene TRBJ1-2; D is unresolved. The CDR3 spans 16 residues. V lost 1 base to trimming and J lost 8 bases, with 20 bases between them. Germline loops: CDR1 MDHEN, CDR2 SYDVKM. The CDR3 DNA follows: TGTGCCAGCAGTTTATCCCAGGTTCGGCGGGAGGGAGGCTACACCTTC. It codes for CASSLSQVRREGGYTF.

The J gene is TRBJ2-5, the V gene TRBV3-1 (or the pseudogene TRBV3-2); 11 nucleotides align to TRBD2. The germline V gene has CDR1 LGHDT and CDR2 YNNKEL (reference sequence). Trimming cost V 3 bases and J 3 bases; bases outside gene matches: 0. The CDR3 sequence is 14 residues long. Here the CDR3 DNA reads TGTGCCAGCAGCCAGACTAGCGGGGAAGAGACCCAGTACTTC. The encoded protein is CASSQTSGEETQYF.

V is TRBV9 and J is TRBJ1-5; D unresolved. Trimming left V 4 bases short and J 4 bases short, with 15 bases between. Per germline, CDR1 SGDLS and CDR2 YYNGEE. The CDR3 is 15 residues long. The CDR3 here is CASSLTSDINQPQHF. CDR3 bases: TGTGCCAGCAGCTTAACAAGTGATATTAATCAGCCCCAGCATTTT.

J is TRBJ1-1 and V is TRBV5-1; TRBD1 aligns across 11 bases. Trimming removed 0 bases from V and 1 base from J; junction bases left unmatched: 8. The CDR3 has 18 residues. The germline gives CDR1 SGHRS, CDR2 YFSETQ. CDR3: CASSLGWTGGLGNTEAFF. The CDR3 DNA follows: TGCGCCAGCAGCTTGGGTTGGACAGGGGGCCTGGGGAACACTGAAGCTTTCTTT.

V usage is TRBV5-1 and J usage is TRBJ2-3; TRBD2 might be the D (7 bases). Looked up from germline, CDR1 is SGHRS and CDR2 is YFSETQ. Deletions cut 2 bases from V and 6 bases from J, with 16 bases between. This CDR3 contains 15 residues. CDR3 protein: CASSFEQGRADTQYF. CDR3 bases: TGCGCCAGCAGCTTTGAGCAGGGGAGGGCGGATACGCAGTATTTT. Based on the CDR3 plus reference TRBV5-1 and TRBJ2-3, the full variable domain is KAGVTQTPRYLIKTRGQQVTLSCSPISGHRSVSWYQQTPGQGLQFLFEYFSETQRNKGNFPGRFSGRQFSNSRSEMNVSTLELGDSALYLCASSFEQGRADTQYFGPGTRLTVL.

The rearrangement uses TRBV3-1 (or the pseudogene TRBV3-2) and TRBJ2-3; TRBD2 matches at 10 bases. Germline V gene sequence: CDR1 LGHDT, CDR2 YNNKEL (reference sequence). V dropped 6 bases and J dropped 1; count of bases not matched to a gene: 7. The CDR3 has 16 residues. The CDR3 DNA is TGTGCCAGCAGACGGTCGGGGACTAGCGGCACAGATACGCAGTATTTT. Protein: CASRRSGTSGTDTQYF.

The CDR3 DNA is TGTGCCAGCAGTTCCCAAGGGACAGGGATCTATGGCTACACCTTC. This gives the protein CASSSQGTGIYGYTF. The genes are TRBV28 and TRBJ1-2; 9 bases map to TRBD1. CDR3 length: 15 amino acids. The V gene's germline CDR1 is MDHEN and CDR2 SYDVKM. The trim removed 4 bases at V and 4 bases at J, leaving 7 bases unmatched.

V and J are TRBV18 and TRBJ1-4; the D gene is possibly TRBD1 (5 bases). The CDR3 covers 13 residues. The germline gives CDR1 KGHSH, CDR2 LQKENI. Trimming removed 3 bases at V and 7 bases at J, with 9 bases between. The CDR3 here is CASSPKQAEKLFF. For the CDR3, the DNA is TGTGCCAGCTCACCCAAACAGGCTGAAAAACTGTTTTTT.

V and J are TRBV19 and TRBJ1-1; D perhaps matches TRBD1 (6 bases). Between the trimmed V and J ends, which lost 6 bases and 0 bases, there was a span of 11 bases. This CDR3 is built from 14 residues. In germline, CDR1 is LNHDA, CDR2 SQIVND (reference sequence). CDR3 residues: CASRAGVLNTEAFF. In DNA, the CDR3 is TGTGCCAGTAGGGCAGGGGTGTTGAACACTGAAGCTTTCTTT. Variable domain in full (rest from reference TRBV19 and TRBJ1-1): DGGITQSPKYLFRKEGQNVTLSCEQNLNHDAMYWYRQDPGQGLRLIYYSQIVNDFQKGDIAEGYSVSREKKESFPLTVTSAQKNPTAFYLCASRAGVLNTEAFFGQGTRLTVV.

The rearrangement joins TRBV5-1 to TRBJ2-7; 7 bases are shared with TRBD1. The germline CDR1 and CDR2 sequences are SGHRS and YFSETQ. J was trimmed by 1 base and V by 0 bases; bases with no gene match: 4. The CDR3 contains 15 residues. CDR3 loop: CASSLGPDRSYEQYF. CDR3 DNA sequence: TGCGCCAGCAGCTTGGGTCCGGACAGGTCCTACGAGCAGTACTTC.